This TCR beta chain was captured by sequencing in a study of regulatory T cells in long-lasting Graves disease. This clonotype was observed many times. Time point in this sample: persistent/refractory GD, antithyroid drugs over 5 years with positive TRAb. From RNA extracted from PBMCs, the TCR library was made. Through Arm-PCR of CDR3 regions and iRepertoire HTBI primers, TCR beta libraries were built. TCRdb re-called the multiplex PCR reads with MiXCR, one entry per CDR3 protein. The sample shows 300,000 or so distinct CDR3 sequences, 15% to 20% of them seen only once. The starting material was peripheral blood mononuclear cells (PBMCs), obtained when the disease was refractory, from a patient treated with antithyroid drugs. The TCR originated in a female donor with Graves disease.

The CDR3 region is CASSATGADIQYF. The CDR3 DNA follows: TGTGCCAGCAGTGCCACGGGGGCGGACATTCAGTACTTC. The rearrangement joins TRBV12-3 or TRBV12-4 to TRBJ2-4, with D perhaps given as TRBD1 or TRBD2 (6 bases each). Trimming took off 5 bases at V and 8 bases at J, with 13 bases between the two ends. This CDR3 has 13 residues.